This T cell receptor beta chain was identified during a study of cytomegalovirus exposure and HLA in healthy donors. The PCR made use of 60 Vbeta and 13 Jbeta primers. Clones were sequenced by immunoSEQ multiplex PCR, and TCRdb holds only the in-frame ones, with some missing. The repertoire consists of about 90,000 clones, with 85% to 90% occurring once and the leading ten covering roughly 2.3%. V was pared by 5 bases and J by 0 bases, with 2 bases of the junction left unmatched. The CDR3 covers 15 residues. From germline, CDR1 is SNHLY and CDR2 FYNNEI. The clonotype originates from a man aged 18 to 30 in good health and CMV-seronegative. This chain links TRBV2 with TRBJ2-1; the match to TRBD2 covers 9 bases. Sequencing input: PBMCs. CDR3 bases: TGTGCCAGCAGTTCGACTAGCGGCTCCTACAATGAGCAGTTCTTC. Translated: CASSSTSGSYNEQFF.